What follows describes a single TCR beta chain. Only in-frame clones appear in the TCRdb table, and some are missing; sequencing was by immunoSEQ multiplex PCR. This sample has 230,000 or so clones, with approximately 84% found just once. This record comes from a study of blood T cell repertoires in COVID-19. The overall study: Spain, Italy and the United States supplied samples that represented acute and convalescent COVID-19.

The CDR3 is 16 amino acids. The germline CDR1 and CDR2 sequences are KGHDR and SFDVKD. V shed 2 bases and J shed 2 bases, with 13 bases lying between them. The rearrangement links TRBV24-1 to TRBJ2-3, with D possibly matching TRBD2 (6 bases). The origin of this receptor is a man in his forties or fifties with active or convalescent COVID-19. The sample comprised peripheral blood. CDR3 residues: CATSDWTTRSTDTQYF. The CDR3 DNA follows: TGTGCCACCAGTGATTGGACTACTCGTTCCACAGATACGCAGTATTTT.